This entry lists 13 T cell receptor beta chains sequenced from one sample in a study of T-cell reconstitution after alpha-beta-depleted transplantation in children. Molecular barcoding with unique molecular identifiers was used for the TCRbeta library. One entry per CDR3 protein results from TCRdb running MiXCR on the PCR reads. The data show approximately 520,000 distinct CDR3 sequences, about an eighth seen once. This specimen consisted of PBMCs, mostly from graft donor cells, obtained 180 days after TCRalphabeta/CD19-depleted stem cell transplant. All receptors come from a female patient aged 2 to 10 who had a stem cell transplant for aplastic anemia, so the T cells may come from the graft donor.

This clonotype showed up just a few times. This chain connects TRBV21-1 to TRBJ2-7; TRBD2, the table's D call, was not compared with the DNA. TRBV21-1 is a recognized pseudogene. This CDR3 has 15 residues. The CDR3 is CASSKKGGATGPQYF. The CDR3 DNA reads TGTGCCAGCAGCAAAAAAGGGGGGGCTACAGGGCCCCAGTACTTC.

This clonotype was recorded a few times. The chain links TRBV5-8 to TRBJ2-1; 9 bases match TRBD2. The CDR3 spans 16 residues. CDR1 and CDR2 from the germline V gene are SGHTS and YDEGEE. V trimming: 5 bases; J trimming: 4 bases; junction bases outside the gene matches: 10. The CDR3 DNA follows: TGTGCCAGCAGGACAACGGGACTAGCAGAATACAATGAGCAGTTCTTC. This encodes CASRTTGLAEYNEQFF.

The table lists this clonotype with a few counts. The genes are TRBV12-3 or TRBV12-4 and TRBJ2-1, with 12 bases aligning to TRBD2. This CDR3 is built from 15 residues. V lost 5 bases and J lost 3; bases outside the gene matches: 2. CDR3 residues: CASSATSGGYNEQFF. CDR3 DNA: TGTGCCAGCAGTGCGACTAGCGGGGGCTACAATGAGCAGTTCTTC.

The chain is built from TRBV5-4 and TRBJ1-2; 9 nucleotides align to TRBD1. Looked up from germline, CDR1 is SGHNT and CDR2 is YYREEE (reference sequence). The ends lost 5 bases at V and 5 bases at J; junction bases unmatched: 13. The CDR3 extends over 16 amino acids. In DNA, the CDR3 is TGTGCCAGCAGTCAGAGTGGGGACAGGGCTGGGTATGGCTACACCTTC. This sequence encodes CASSQSGDRAGYGYTF.

Concerning this clonotype: A single base separates this from a much larger clone, so it may be a read error. The rearrangement links TRBV20-1 to TRBJ2-1; D not certain. The CDR3 loop spans 11 amino acids. Trimming removed 3 bases from V and 10 bases from J, with 10 bases in between. Per germline, CDR1 DFQATT and CDR2 SNEGSKA (reference sequence). The CDR3, as DNA: TGCAGTGCTAGCGGCCGCCTAGAGCAGTTCTTC. As protein: CSASGRLEQFF.

The sample holds many counts of this clonotype. J is TRBJ1-5 and V is TRBV5-1; 8 nucleotides line up with TRBD1. In germline, CDR1 is SGHRS, CDR2 YFSETQ. There are 15 residues in the CDR3. Trimming at V came to 4 bases and at J to 4 bases, leaving 7 bases not matched to a gene. The CDR3 sequence: CASSRTGDRNQPQHF. In DNA form, the CDR3 reads TGCGCCAGCAGCAGAACAGGGGACAGGAATCAGCCCCAGCATTTT.

In this sample, this clonotype turned up a few times. This rearrangement joins TRBV2 to TRBJ2-4, with D perhaps matching TRBD1 or TRBD2 (5 bases each). The CDR3 extends over 23 amino acids. Between the trimmed V and J ends, which lost 1 base and 0 bases, there was a span of 31 bases. Germline assignment: CDR1 SNHLY and CDR2 FYNNEI. The CDR3 nucleotides are TGTGCCAGCAGTGAAGAGGGACCCACCTATAGTATTTGGGACCTACTAGCCAAAAACATTCAGTACTTC. The encoded protein is CASSEEGPTYSIWDLLAKNIQYF.

This clonotype was detected a few times. This sequence joins TRBV6-6 and TRBJ2-2; 13 bases are shared with TRBD2. Trimming took 11 bases from V and 3 from J; bases not matched to a gene: 0. CDR1 is MNHNY, CDR2 SVGAGI, per germline (reference sequence). The CDR3 loop spans 13 amino acids. CDR3: CAGTSGDTGELFF. DNA of the CDR3: TGTGCCGGGACTAGCGGGGACACCGGGGAGCTGTTTTTT.

In its sample, this clonotype was seen a few times. This chain connects TRBV15 to TRBJ2-1, with D perhaps matching TRBD2 (6 bases). CDR1 is LNHNV, CDR2 YYDKDF, per germline (reference sequence). This CDR3 contains 20 residues. The V end lost 3 bases, the J end lost 2 bases, and 26 bases lay between the germline ends. DNA of the CDR3: TGTGCCACCAGCAGTTGGGAGGATTTATGGCGACCAAGGCCCTACAATGAGCAGTTCTTC. Translated, it gives CATSSWEDLWRPRPYNEQFF. The full variable domain, in which reference TRBV15 and TRBJ2-1 provide the parts outside the CDR3, is DAMVIQNPRYQVTQFGKPVTLSCSQTLNHNVMYWYQQKSSQAPKLLFHYYDKDFNNEADTPDNFQSRRPNTSFCFLDIRSPGLGDTAMYLCATSSWEDLWRPRPYNEQFFGPGTRLTVL.

The J gene is TRBJ2-3, the V gene TRBV19; TRBD1 agrees at 7 bases. V was pared by 9 bases and J by 4 bases, with 4 bases of the junction left unmatched. CDR1 and CDR2 from the germline V gene are LNHDA and SQIVND (reference sequence). The CDR3 has 12 residues. The CDR3 DNA is TGTGCCAGACCGCAGGGGGCAGATACGCAGTATTTT. It codes for CARPQGADTQYF.

This clonotype showed up just a few times. V usage is TRBV7-9 and J usage is TRBJ1-5, with 7 positions matching TRBD1. Looked up from germline, CDR1 is SEHNR and CDR2 is FQNEAQ (reference sequence). The V segment lost 5 bases and the J segment 4 bases; nucleotides outside the gene matches: 8. CDR3 length equals 15 residues. CDR3 amino acids: CASSPTGSLNQPQHF. The CDR3 region has the DNA TGTGCCAGCAGCCCGACAGGGTCTTTAAATCAGCCCCAGCATTTT.

This clonotype turned up a few times. This chain connects TRBV28 to TRBJ1-1; D unresolved. The germline V gene encodes CDR1 MDHEN and CDR2 SYDVKM. V dropped 6 bases and J dropped 6 bases, with 20 bases sitting between them. This CDR3 region has 15 residues. CDR3 region: CASSQIPRQGAEAFF. The CDR3 DNA follows: TGTGCCAGCAGCCAAATACCCCGCCAAGGAGCTGAAGCTTTCTTT. The full variable domain, with the rest looked up from reference TRBV28 and TRBJ1-1, is DVKVTQSSRYLVKRTGEKVFLECVQDMDHENMFWYRQDPGLGLRLIYFSYDVKMKEKGDIPEGYSVSREKKERFSLILESASTNQTSMYLCASSQIPRQGAEAFFGQGTRLTVV.

The genes are TRBV28 and TRBJ2-7; TRBD2 aligns across 8 bases. The CDR3 is 14 residues long. Germline assignment: CDR1 MDHEN and CDR2 SYDVKM. J lost 6 bases, V lost 6 bases, and 10 bases had no gene match. Written as DNA, the CDR3 is TGTGCCAGCAGGCTTACGGGACTAGTCGGCGAGCAGTACTTC. Protein: CASRLTGLVGEQYF. The full variable domain, completed using reference TRBV28 and TRBJ2-7, is DVKVTQSSRYLVKRTGEKVFLECVQDMDHENMFWYRQDPGLGLRLIYFSYDVKMKEKGDIPEGYSVSREKKERFSLILESASTNQTSMYLCASRLTGLVGEQYFGPGTRLTVT.